Presented here are 5 T cell receptor beta chains from one specimen sequenced in a study of control samples from healthy donors and cancer patients. Using immunoSEQ multiplex PCR, the repertoire was profiled, and TCRdb retains in-frame clones only, with some absent. The table includes 170,000 or so clones, around nine tenths detected once. Sequenced: blood. Every receptor here comes from a man aged 25-45 years in good health.

The rearrangement joins TRBV24-1 to TRBJ2-3; the D gene is possibly TRBD2 (5 bases). The CDR3 runs 13 residues. Germline-derived CDR1 and CDR2 are KGHDR and SFDVKD. V was clipped by 9 bases and J by 4 bases, with 13 bases between them. CDR3 sequence: CATGGPGADTQYF. The CDR3 DNA follows: TGTGCCACCGGAGGCCCCGGGGCAGATACGCAGTATTTT.

The J gene is TRBJ2-7, the V gene TRBV27; a possible D gene is TRBD1 (6 bases). The length of the CDR3 is 14 residues. Germline V gene data show CDR1 as MNHEY and CDR2 as SMNVEV (reference sequence). V lost 7 bases to trimming and J lost 0 bases, with 13 bases between them. CDR3 sequence (DNA): TGTGCCAGCACTGGGGCAGGGGCCTCCTACGAGCAGTACTTC. The encoded protein is CASTGAGASYEQYF.

The chain uses TRBV12-3 or TRBV12-4 and TRBJ2-7, with no clear D. Trimming left V 4 bases short and J 3 bases short, with 7 bases between. This CDR3 contains 12 residues. The CDR3 loop reads CASSSVGYEQYF. The DNA for the CDR3 is TGTGCCAGCAGTTCGGTAGGCTACGAGCAGTACTTC.

The V call is TRBV19, the J call TRBJ1-4, with D perhaps matching TRBD1 (5 bases). Trimming stripped 3 bases from V and 4 bases from J, with 9 bases between. The CDR3 has 14 residues. Germline values: CDR1 LNHDA, CDR2 SQIVND (reference sequence). The CDR3: CASSMGRINEKLFF. The CDR3 coding sequence is TGTGCCAGTAGTATGGGACGGATTAATGAAAAACTGTTTTTT.

The chain recombines TRBV5-1 with TRBJ2-6; a possible D gene is TRBD1 (6 bases). This CDR3 comprises 15 residues. From germline, CDR1 is SGHRS and CDR2 YFSETQ. The V end lost 2 bases, the J end lost 2 bases, and 8 bases lay between the germline ends. The DNA for the CDR3 is TGCGCCAGCAGCTTAAACAGGGCTGGGGCCAACGTCCTGACTTTC. It yields the protein CASSLNRAGANVLTF.